This T cell receptor (beta chain) emerged from a study of shared clonotypes between healthy human individuals. Study-wide findings and caveats: Owing to a small donor count, the genetic and exposure-history diversity represented was limited. Larger estimated richness was generally recorded for naive subsets relative to memory subsets.

In the case of this clone: Antigen: not known.

It was 200 to 250 ng DNA, 31,000 or so T cell genomes, that sorted-subset replicate PCRs used. Per the original methods: Quality scores were absent from the junction-only immunoSEQ sequences, so filtering differed. Sequenced by immunoSEQ multiplex PCR; TCRdb stores in-frame clones only, minus some. V, J and clone size are taken as reported in that table, and D and trimming were inferred from the DNA itself. The sample lists about 2,100,000 clones; about 92% were seen once. Terminally differentiated effector memory CD45RA+ cells were left out of the naive CD8 fraction, which was CD45RO-negative and positively selected for CCR7. After removal of 2 bases from V and 7 bases from J, the junction contained 6 bases not matched to a gene. The CDR3 spans 16 residues. Germline V gene sequence: CDR1 MDHEN, CDR2 SYDVKM.

This receptor was obtained from a man between 18 and 35 years old in good health. Some clones in this sample may be carry-over from other donors' samples. The chain recombines TRBV28 with TRBJ2-1; 12 positions match TRBD2. Sequences were obtained from naive CD8+ T cells from PBMCs. The CDR3: CASSLPTSGSYNEQFF. Written as DNA, the CDR3 is TGTGCCAGCAGTTTACCGACTAGCGGGAGTTATAATGAGCAGTTCTTC.